A single sample gave rise to the 3 T cell receptor beta chains below, sequenced in a study of radiation and T cells in renal cell carcinoma. Indicated time point: baseline pretreatment blood. Treatment denoted: 15 Gy SBRT to primary tumor, nephrectomy 4 weeks later. Repertoires were generated with immunoSEQ multiplex PCR, while TCRdb's copy carries only in-frame clones and drops some. The table shows 100,000 to 150,000 clones, with around 80% occurring only once. The sequences come from blood, collected from a patient whose treatment included radiotherapy and nephrectomy. The receptors stem from a woman in her sixties or seventies with renal cell carcinoma.

The chain joins TRBV28 to TRBJ2-3; tentative D call: TRBD2 (6 bases). The CDR3 consists of 14 residues. The V gene lost 5 bases and the J gene lost 2 bases, with 11 bases spanning the gap. Germline-derived CDR1 and CDR2 are MDHEN and SYDVKM. As DNA, the CDR3 is TGTGCCAGCAGTGCATGGGGGGTCACAGATACGCAGTATTTT. Amino acids: CASSAWGVTDTQYF.

The rearrangement joins TRBV7-6 to TRBJ2-1, with D maybe TRBD1 (5 bases). The ends were cut back, 5 bases at V and 9 bases at J, with 14 bases in the middle. The CDR3 loop spans 13 amino acids. The germline gives CDR1 SGHVS, CDR2 FNYEAQ. As DNA, the CDR3 is TGTGCCAGCAGCCCCAGGGTGGTGGGTGAGCAGTTCTTC. It translates to CASSPRVVGEQFF.

This chain links TRBV6-5 with TRBJ2-2; D not certain. The CDR3 contains 12 residues. Germline-derived CDR1 and CDR2 are MNHEY and SVGAGI. The V gene lost 6 bases and the J gene lost 1 base, with 3 bases spanning the gap. CDR3 coding DNA: TGTGCCAGCAGACGGAACACCGGGGAGCTGTTTTTT. Amino acids: CASRRNTGELFF.